This T cell receptor (beta chain) was identified in a study of T cells after yellow fever vaccination. By 5'RACE template switching, TCR cDNA was produced, with a universal primer site and UMIs added in the process. TCRdb re-analysed the 5' RACE reads in MiXCR, keeping a single row per CDR3 protein. The top ten clones hold over 12% of a sample with under 600,000 distinct CDR3 sequences, roughly 13% of them seen once. Looked up from germline, CDR1 is ENHRY and CDR2 is SYGVKD. The CDR3 spans 13 residues. In the case of this clonotype: Mismatch with germline at one junction end may stem from a read error.

The clonotype was recovered from a man aged 25 to 40 who received the YFV17D yellow fever vaccine. Sequencing was performed on PBMCs, taken on the day of the yellow fever booster vaccination. The chain couples TRBV10-3 to TRBJ2-7, with D possibly matching TRBD2 (5 bases). CDR3 nucleotide sequence: TGTGCCATCAGTGCCACTAGTTCCTCCGAGCAGTACTTC. Encoded protein: CAISATSSSEQYF.